The 8 T cell receptor beta chains presented below share a single source sample, sequenced in a study of regulatory T cells in long-lasting Graves disease. Building of the TCR beta libraries involved iRepertoire HTBI primers and Arm-PCR of CDR3 regions. TCRdb redid the calling of the multiplex PCR reads with MiXCR, one entry per CDR3 protein. The profile shows 580,000 or so distinct CDR3 sequences, roughly 16% of them singletons. Time point defined: newly diagnosed GD, antithyroid drugs for less than 3 months. RNA extracted from PBMCs served as the sequencing template. These data were likewise used in another study, on T cells in Graves' hyperthyroidism and ophthalmopathy.

The sample consisted of peripheral blood mononuclear cells (PBMCs), taken at new diagnosis, from a patient treated with antithyroid drugs. The receptors shown here come from a man aged 18 to 29 with Graves disease.

The chain joins TRBV9 to TRBJ2-3; a weak D match, TRBD1 (6 bases). Germline assignment: CDR1 SGDLS and CDR2 YYNGEE. The CDR3 runs to 15 residues. Trimming took 2 bases from V and 6 from J, leaving 16 bases between them. This CDR3 is CASSVGRTEIDTQYF. The DNA of the CDR3 is TGTGCCAGCAGCGTCGGTAGGACAGAAATTGATACGCAGTATTTT. Full variable domain (missing parts from reference TRBV9 and TRBJ2-3): DSGVTQTPKHLITATGQRVTLRCSPRSGDLSVYWYQQSLDQGLQFLIQYYNGEERAKGNILERFSAQQFPDLHSELNLSSLELGDSALYFCASSVGRTEIDTQYFGPGTRLTVL.

This clonotype has at least ten counts. The V and J genes are TRBV5-1 and TRBJ2-5; D gene uncertain. Trimming took off 0 bases at V and 5 bases at J, with 8 bases between the two ends. The CDR3 covers 13 residues. CDR1 is SGHRS, CDR2 YFSETQ, per germline. CDR3 DNA sequence: TGCGCCAGCAGCTTGGCGGTCGGGGAGACCCAGTACTTC. Encoded protein: CASSLAVGETQYF. The variable domain in full, completed from reference TRBV5-1 and TRBJ2-5, reads KAGVTQTPRYLIKTRGQQVTLSCSPISGHRSVSWYQQTPGQGLQFLFEYFSETQRNKGNFPGRFSGRQFSNSRSEMNVSTLELGDSALYLCASSLAVGETQYFGPGTRLLVL.

There are many counts of this clonotype. V is TRBV6-2 or TRBV6-3 and J is TRBJ1-1; D possibly corresponds to TRBD1 (6 bases). Germline V lookup: CDR1 MNHEY, CDR2 SVGEGT. Between the trimmed V and J ends, which lost 7 bases and 0 bases, there was a span of 15 bases. The CDR3 length is 15 residues. The CDR3 spells CASTESPGVNTEAFF. As DNA, the CDR3 is TGTGCCAGCACCGAAAGCCCAGGGGTGAACACTGAAGCTTTCTTT.

The chain joins TRBV5-1 to TRBJ1-3; 7 nucleotides align to TRBD1. This CDR3 is 16 amino acids long. Germline V gene lookup returns CDR1 SGHRS and CDR2 YFSETQ. Losses at the gene ends were 1 base for V and 0 bases for J; bases not matched to a gene: 4. The CDR3 region is CASSLRDSFSGNTIYF. The DNA for the CDR3 is TGCGCCAGCAGCTTGAGGGACAGCTTCTCTGGAAACACCATATATTTT.

At least ten counts were recorded for this clonotype. CDR3: CAIEGTGELFF. Here the CDR3 DNA reads TGTGCCATAGAGGGCACCGGGGAGCTGTTTTTT. The chain recombines TRBV28 with TRBJ2-2; weak D call: TRBD2 (5 bases). The V gene's germline CDR1 is MDHEN and CDR2 SYDVKM. Deletions cut 10 bases from V and 4 bases from J, with 7 bases between. The CDR3 has 11 residues.

This chain joins TRBV24-1 and TRBJ1-2, with D maybe TRBD1 (6 bases). Germline V gene data show CDR1 as KGHDR and CDR2 as SFDVKD. This CDR3 region has 15 residues. V was trimmed by 4 bases and J by 0 bases, leaving 11 bases between them. The CDR3 sequence is CATSDLTGPNYGYTF. The CDR3 DNA follows: TGTGCCACCAGTGACCTGACAGGCCCTAACTATGGCTACACCTTC.

This clonotype has ten or more counts. The rearrangement joins TRBV3-1 to TRBJ2-7, with 7 bases aligning to TRBD2. The CDR3 loop spans 12 amino acids. Germline values: CDR1 LGHDT, CDR2 YNNKEL (reference sequence). Trimming took 3 bases from V and 4 from J; bases not matched to a gene: 0. CDR3 residues: CASSQRGYEQYF. In DNA, the CDR3 is TGTGCCAGCAGCCAGCGGGGGTACGAGCAGTACTTC.

V usage is TRBV19 and J usage is TRBJ1-5; D is uncertain. Trimming removed 3 bases from V and 4 bases from J, with 13 bases in between. CDR3 length: 15 amino acids. CDR1 is LNHDA, CDR2 SQIVND, per germline (reference sequence). The CDR3 DNA reads TGTGCCAGTAGTATCCGGCCTTTGGGTAATCAGCCCCAGCATTTT. Protein: CASSIRPLGNQPQHF.